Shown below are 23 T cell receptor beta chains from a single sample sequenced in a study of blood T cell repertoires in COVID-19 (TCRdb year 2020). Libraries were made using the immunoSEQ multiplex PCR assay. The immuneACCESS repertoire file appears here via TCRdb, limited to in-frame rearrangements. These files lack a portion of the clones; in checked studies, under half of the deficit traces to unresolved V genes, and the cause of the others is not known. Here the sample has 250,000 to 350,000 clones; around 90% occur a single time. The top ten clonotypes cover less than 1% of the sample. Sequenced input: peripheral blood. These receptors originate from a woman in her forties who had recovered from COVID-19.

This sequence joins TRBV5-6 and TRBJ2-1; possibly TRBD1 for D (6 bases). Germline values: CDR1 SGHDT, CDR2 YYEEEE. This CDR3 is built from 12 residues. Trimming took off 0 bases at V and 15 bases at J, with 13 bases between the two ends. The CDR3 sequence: CASSLGTASWFF. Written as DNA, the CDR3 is TGTGCCAGCAGCTTGGGGACAGCCTCGTGGTTCTTC.

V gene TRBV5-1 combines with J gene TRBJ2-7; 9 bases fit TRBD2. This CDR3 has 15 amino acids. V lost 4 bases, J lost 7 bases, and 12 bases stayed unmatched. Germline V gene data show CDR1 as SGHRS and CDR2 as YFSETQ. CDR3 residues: CASSPRLADRGEQYF. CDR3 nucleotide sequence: TGCGCCAGCAGCCCAAGACTAGCGGACCGAGGGGAGCAGTACTTC. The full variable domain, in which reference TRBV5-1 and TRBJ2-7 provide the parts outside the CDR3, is KAGVTQTPRYLIKTRGQQVTLSCSPISGHRSVSWYQQTPGQGLQFLFEYFSETQRNKGNFPGRFSGRQFSNSRSEMNVSTLELGDSALYLCASSPRLADRGEQYFGPGTRLTVT.

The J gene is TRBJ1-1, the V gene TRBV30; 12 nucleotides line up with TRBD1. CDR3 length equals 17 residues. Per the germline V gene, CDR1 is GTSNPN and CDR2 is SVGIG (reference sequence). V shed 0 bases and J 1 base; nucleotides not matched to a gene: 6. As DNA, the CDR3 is TGTGCCTGGAGTGTACTTGGGACAGGGGGCGGGAACACTGAAGCTTTCTTT. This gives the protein CAWSVLGTGGGNTEAFF.

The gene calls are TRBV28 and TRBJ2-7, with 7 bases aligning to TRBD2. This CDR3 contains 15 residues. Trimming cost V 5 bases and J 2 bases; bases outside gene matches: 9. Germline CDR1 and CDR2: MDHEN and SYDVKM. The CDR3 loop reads CASSTGLREPYEQYF. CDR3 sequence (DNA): TGTGCCAGCAGTACCGGGCTGCGGGAGCCCTACGAGCAGTACTTC.

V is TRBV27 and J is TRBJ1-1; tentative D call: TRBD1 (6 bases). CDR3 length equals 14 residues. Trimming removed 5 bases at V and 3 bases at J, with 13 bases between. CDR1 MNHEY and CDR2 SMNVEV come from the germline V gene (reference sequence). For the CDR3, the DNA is TGTGCCAGCAGTGCACAGGGACCCCACACTGAAGCTTTCTTT. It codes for CASSAQGPHTEAFF.

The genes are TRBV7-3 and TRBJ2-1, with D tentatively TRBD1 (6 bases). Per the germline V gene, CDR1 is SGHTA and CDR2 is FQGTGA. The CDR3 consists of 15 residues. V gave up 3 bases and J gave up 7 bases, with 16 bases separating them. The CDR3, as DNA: TGTGCCAGCAGCTTGCTAAATACAGGGTCGAATGAGCAGTTCTTC. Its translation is CASSLLNTGSNEQFF. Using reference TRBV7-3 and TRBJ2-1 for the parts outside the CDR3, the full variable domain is GAGVSQTPSNKVTEKGKYVELRCDPISGHTALYWYRQSLGQGPEFLIYFQGTGAADDSGLPNDRFFAVRPEGSVSTLKIQRTERGDSAVYLCASSLLNTGSNEQFFGPGTRLTVL.

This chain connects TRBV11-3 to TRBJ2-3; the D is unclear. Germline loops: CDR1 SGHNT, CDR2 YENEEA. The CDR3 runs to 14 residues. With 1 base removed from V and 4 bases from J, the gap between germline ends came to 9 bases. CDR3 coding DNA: TGTGCCAGCAGCTTAGTCTCCTCCGCAGATACGCAGTATTTT. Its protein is CASSLVSSADTQYF. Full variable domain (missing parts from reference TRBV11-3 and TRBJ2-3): EAGVVQSPRYKIIEKKQPVAFWCNPISGHNTLYWYLQNLGQGPELLIRYENEEAVDDSQLPKDRFSAERLKGVDSTLKIQPAELGDSAVYLCASSLVSSADTQYFGPGTRLTVL.

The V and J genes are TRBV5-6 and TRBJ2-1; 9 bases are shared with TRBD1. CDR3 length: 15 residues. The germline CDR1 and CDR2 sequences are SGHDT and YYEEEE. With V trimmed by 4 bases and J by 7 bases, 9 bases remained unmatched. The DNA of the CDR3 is TGTGCCAGCAGCACCCAAAACAGGGGGCTAAATGAGCAGTTCTTC. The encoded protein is CASSTQNRGLNEQFF.

The CDR3 nucleotides read TGTGCCAGCAGTTTCAGGATCGCAACTGAAGCTTTCTTT. Amino acids: CASSFRIATEAFF. The V gene is TRBV12-3 or TRBV12-4, the J gene TRBJ1-1; D is ambiguous. Between the trimmed V and J ends, which lost 3 bases and 5 bases, there was a span of 10 bases. CDR3 length: 13 amino acids.

The CDR3 loop is CAISEPRGSTGNTIYF. In nucleotides, the CDR3 is TGTGCCATCAGTGAGCCTCGGGGTTCGACTGGAAACACCATATATTTT. The chain has TRBV10-3 and TRBJ1-3; no reliable D call. This CDR3 is built from 16 residues. V was shortened by 2 bases and J by 2 bases, with 13 bases between the two germline ends. Per the germline V gene, CDR1 is ENHRY and CDR2 is SYGVKD.

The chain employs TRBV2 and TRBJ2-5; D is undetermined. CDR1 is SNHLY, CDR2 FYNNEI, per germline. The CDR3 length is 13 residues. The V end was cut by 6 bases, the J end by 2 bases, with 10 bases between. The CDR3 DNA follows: TGTGCCAGCAGCGCAGTCATACAAGAGACCCAGTACTTC. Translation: CASSAVIQETQYF.

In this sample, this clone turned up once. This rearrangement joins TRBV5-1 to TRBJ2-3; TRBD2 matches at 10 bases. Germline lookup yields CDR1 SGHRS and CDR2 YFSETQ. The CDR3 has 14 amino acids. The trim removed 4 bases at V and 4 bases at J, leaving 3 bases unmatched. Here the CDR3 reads CASSSGTSADTQYF. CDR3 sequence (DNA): TGCGCCAGCAGCAGCGGGACTAGCGCAGATACGCAGTATTTT.

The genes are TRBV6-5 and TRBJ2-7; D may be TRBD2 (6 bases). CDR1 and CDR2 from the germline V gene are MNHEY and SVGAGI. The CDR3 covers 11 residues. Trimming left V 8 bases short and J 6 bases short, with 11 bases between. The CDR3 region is CASSNGGEQYF. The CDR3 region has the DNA TGTGCCAGCTCCAACGGGGGCGAGCAGTACTTC.

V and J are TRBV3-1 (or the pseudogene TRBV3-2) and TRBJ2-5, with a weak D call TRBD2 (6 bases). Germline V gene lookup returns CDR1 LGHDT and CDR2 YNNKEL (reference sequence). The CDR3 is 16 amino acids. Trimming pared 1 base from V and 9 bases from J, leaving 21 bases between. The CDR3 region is CASSQGSGTPSEAQYF. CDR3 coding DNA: TGTGCCAGCAGCCAAGGATCAGGGACTCCTTCTGAGGCCCAGTACTTC.

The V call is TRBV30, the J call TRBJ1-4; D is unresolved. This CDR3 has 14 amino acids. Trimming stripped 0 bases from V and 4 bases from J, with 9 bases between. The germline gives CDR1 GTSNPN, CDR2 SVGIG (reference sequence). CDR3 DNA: TGTGCCTGGAGTGTATCAGGAGGTAATGAAAAACTGTTTTTT. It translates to CAWSVSGGNEKLFF.

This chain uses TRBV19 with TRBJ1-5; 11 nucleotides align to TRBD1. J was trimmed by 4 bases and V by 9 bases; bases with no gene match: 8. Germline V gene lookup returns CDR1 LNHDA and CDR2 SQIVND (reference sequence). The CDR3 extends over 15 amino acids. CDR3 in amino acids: CASTRRDRGNQPQHF. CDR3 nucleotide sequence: TGTGCCAGCACCCGCCGGGACAGGGGGAATCAGCCCCAGCATTTT.

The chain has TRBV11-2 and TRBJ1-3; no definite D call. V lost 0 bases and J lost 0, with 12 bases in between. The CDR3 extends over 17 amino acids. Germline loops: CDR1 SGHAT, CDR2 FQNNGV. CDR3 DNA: TGTGCCAGCAGCTTAGATTACGCGGCCGACTCTGGAAACACCATATATTTT. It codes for CASSLDYAADSGNTIYF.

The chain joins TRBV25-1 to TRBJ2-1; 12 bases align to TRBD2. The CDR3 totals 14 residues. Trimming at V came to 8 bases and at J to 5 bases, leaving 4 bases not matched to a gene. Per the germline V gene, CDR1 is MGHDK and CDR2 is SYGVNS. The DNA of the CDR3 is TGTGCCAGCCTAGCGGGAGGGTTCCACAATGAGCAGTTCTTC. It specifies CASLAGGFHNEQFF.

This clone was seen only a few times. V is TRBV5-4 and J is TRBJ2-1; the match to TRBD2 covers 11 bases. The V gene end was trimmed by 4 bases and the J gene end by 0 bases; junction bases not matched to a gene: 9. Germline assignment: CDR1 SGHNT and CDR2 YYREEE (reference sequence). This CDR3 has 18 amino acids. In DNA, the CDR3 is TGTGCCAGCAGCCCCGGACTAGCGGGTATCAGCTCCTACAATGAGCAGTTCTTC. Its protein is CASSPGLAGISSYNEQFF.

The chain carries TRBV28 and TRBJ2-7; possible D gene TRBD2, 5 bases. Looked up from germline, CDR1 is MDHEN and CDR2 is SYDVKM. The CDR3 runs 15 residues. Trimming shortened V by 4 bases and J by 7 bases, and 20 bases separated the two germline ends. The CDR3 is CASSSTGMPLREQYF. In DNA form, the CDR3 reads TGTGCCAGCAGTTCGACCGGGATGCCACTACGGGAGCAGTACTTC.

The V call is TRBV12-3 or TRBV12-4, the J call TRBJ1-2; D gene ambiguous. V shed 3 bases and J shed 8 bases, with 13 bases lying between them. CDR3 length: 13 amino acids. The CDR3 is CASSLLVGRGYTF. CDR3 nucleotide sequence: TGTGCCAGCAGTTTGTTGGTAGGGAGAGGCTACACCTTC.

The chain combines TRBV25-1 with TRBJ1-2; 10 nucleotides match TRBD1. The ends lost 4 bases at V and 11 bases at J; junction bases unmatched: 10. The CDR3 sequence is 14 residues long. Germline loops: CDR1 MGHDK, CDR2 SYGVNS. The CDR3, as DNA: TGTGCCAGCAGTGGGGACAGGGGATATTCGTGGTACACCTTC. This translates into CASSGDRGYSWYTF.

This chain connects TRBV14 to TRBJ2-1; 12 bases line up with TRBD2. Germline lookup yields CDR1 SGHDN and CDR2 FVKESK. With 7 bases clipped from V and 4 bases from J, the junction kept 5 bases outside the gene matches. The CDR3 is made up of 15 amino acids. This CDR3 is CASTQLAGGYNEQFF. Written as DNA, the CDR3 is TGTGCCAGCACGCAACTAGCGGGAGGATACAATGAGCAGTTCTTC. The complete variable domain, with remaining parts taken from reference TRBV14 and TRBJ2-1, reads EAGVTQFPSHSVIEKGQTVTLRCDPISGHDNLYWYRRVMGKEIKFLLHFVKESKQDESGMPNNRFLAERTGGTYSTLKVQPAELEDSGVYFCASTQLAGGYNEQFFGPGTRLTVL.